The 9 T cell receptor beta chains given below trace back to one sample, sequenced in a study of Ad26.COV2.S vaccination and SARS-CoV-2 variants (dated by TCRdb to the early 2020s). In light of the paper, this sample's treatment or condition label describes: roughly 19 received Ad26.COV2.S at low or high dose, single or two shots; roughly 5 received placebo; per-sample allocation not given. Repertoires of vaccine and placebo recipients were sequenced from samples taken on day 63 after the first injection. The library was generated by the immunoSEQ multiplex PCR assay. TCRdb took this table from immuneACCESS and kept in-frame rearrangements with V and J called. Such tables lack part of the clones; where checked against another copy, unresolved V genes explain under half of the gap, and the rest is unexplained. The sample profile shows about 420,000 clones; roughly 90% of them were found once. The ten largest clones represent 3.5% to 4% of the sample.

The specimen comprised peripheral blood, sampled in a trial of Ad26.COV2.S vaccine versus placebo. The receptors derive from a person between 18 and 60 years old who received the Ad26.COV2.S COVID-19 vaccine or a placebo.

This chain links TRBV5-4 with TRBJ2-7; D possibly corresponds to TRBD1 (5 bases). V shed 4 bases and J shed 3 bases, with 11 bases lying between them. This CDR3 contains 13 residues. CDR1 and CDR2 from the germline V gene are SGHNT and YYREEE (reference sequence). The CDR3 DNA is TGTGCCAGCAGCCCGGACATCTACTACGAGCAGTACTTC. It translates to CASSPDIYYEQYF. Full variable domain (rest looked up from reference TRBV5-4 and TRBJ2-7): ETGVTQSPTHLIKTRGQQVTLRCSSQSGHNTVSWYQQALGQGPQFIFQYYREEENGRGNFPPRFSGLQFPNYSSELNVNALELDDSALYLCASSPDIYYEQYFGPGTRLTVT.

The chain links TRBV6-5 to TRBJ2-2, with D uncertain. Trimming stripped 0 bases from V and 3 bases from J, with 8 bases between. This CDR3 is built from 15 residues. In germline, CDR1 is MNHEY, CDR2 SVGAGI. This CDR3 is CASSYSNGYTGELFF. CDR3 bases: TGTGCCAGCAGTTACTCAAACGGGTACACCGGGGAGCTGTTTTTT.

This clone was counted once. The chain joins TRBV5-4 to TRBJ1-1; 7 bases are a match to TRBD1. Germline V gene lookup returns CDR1 SGHNT and CDR2 YYREEE (reference sequence). V was clipped by 3 bases and J by 2 bases; unmatched bases: 10. The CDR3 is 16 amino acids. The CDR3 nucleotides are TGTGCCAGCAGCTACCCTTGGGGACAGACAAACACTGAAGCTTTCTTT. Its translation is CASSYPWGQTNTEAFF.

This rearrangement joins TRBV6-5 to TRBJ2-6, with D unresolved. CDR3 length: 14 amino acids. Germline V gene lookup returns CDR1 MNHEY and CDR2 SVGAGI. Trimming took 10 bases from V and 4 from J, leaving 14 bases between them. The CDR3 DNA follows: TGTGCCACCTTCCCATCGCAAGGGGCCAACGTCCTGACTTTC. This translates into CATFPSQGANVLTF.

J is TRBJ2-2 and V is TRBV5-4; the D gene is possibly TRBD1 (6 bases). Trimming took off 0 bases at V and 0 bases at J, with 9 bases between the two ends. Germline lookup yields CDR1 SGHNT and CDR2 YYREEE (reference sequence). This CDR3 region has 16 residues. The CDR3 sequence is CASSLARGPNTGELFF. The CDR3 nucleotides are TGTGCCAGCAGCTTGGCCAGGGGCCCGAACACCGGGGAGCTGTTTTTT.

J is TRBJ2-5 and V is TRBV5-1; the match to TRBD1 covers 8 bases. CDR1 SGHRS and CDR2 YFSETQ come from the germline V gene. Trimming cost V 1 base and J 2 bases; bases outside gene matches: 4. There are 15 residues in the CDR3. CDR3 loop: CASSLKGQVQETQYF. The CDR3 nucleotides read TGCGCCAGCAGCTTGAAGGGACAGGTTCAAGAGACCCAGTACTTC.

This clone showed up just once. Other DNA sequences within the sample encode an identical CDR3. V is TRBV18 and J is TRBJ2-3; 8 positions match TRBD1. Germline assignment: CDR1 KGHSH and CDR2 LQKENI. The CDR3 has 14 amino acids. The J segment lost 4 bases and the V segment lost 2 bases, leaving 2 bases of the junction unmatched. The CDR3 bases are TGTGCCAGCTCACCAGGACAGGGAGCAGATACGCAGTATTTT. This translates into CASSPGQGADTQYF.

The chain combines TRBV11-2 with TRBJ2-1; 9 nucleotides line up with TRBD2. CDR1 SGHAT and CDR2 FQNNGV come from the germline V gene. The junction had 13 bases not matched to a gene; V was cut back by 3 bases and J by 1 base. CDR3 size: 19 residues. The chain's CDR3 is CASSFSRLAGMGSYNEQFF. The CDR3 DNA reads TGTGCCAGCAGCTTCTCCCGGCTAGCGGGGATGGGTTCCTACAATGAGCAGTTCTTC.

This clone appeared a few times. V gene TRBV25-1 combines with J gene TRBJ2-7; 7 positions agree with TRBD1. Germline values: CDR1 MGHDK, CDR2 SYGVNS. J lost 3 bases, V lost 7 bases, and 9 bases had no gene match. CDR3 length: 14 residues. CDR3 residues: CASMGDRKSYEQYF. Here the CDR3 DNA reads TGTGCCAGCATGGGGGACAGAAAAAGCTACGAGCAGTACTTC.